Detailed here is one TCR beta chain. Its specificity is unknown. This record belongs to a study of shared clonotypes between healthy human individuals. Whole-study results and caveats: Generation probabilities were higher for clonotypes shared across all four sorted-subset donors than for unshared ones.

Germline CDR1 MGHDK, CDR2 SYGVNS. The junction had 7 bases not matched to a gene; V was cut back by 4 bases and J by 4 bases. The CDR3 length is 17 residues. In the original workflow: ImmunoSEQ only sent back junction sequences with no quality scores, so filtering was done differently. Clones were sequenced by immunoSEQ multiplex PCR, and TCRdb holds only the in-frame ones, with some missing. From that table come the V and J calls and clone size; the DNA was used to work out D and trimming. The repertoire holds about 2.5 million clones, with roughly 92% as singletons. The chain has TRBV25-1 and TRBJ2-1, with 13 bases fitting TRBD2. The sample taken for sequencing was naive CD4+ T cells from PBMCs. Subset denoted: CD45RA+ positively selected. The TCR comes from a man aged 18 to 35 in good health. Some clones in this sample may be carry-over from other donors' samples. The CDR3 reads CASSARTSGSLYNEQFF. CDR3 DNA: TGTGCCAGCAGTGCAAGGACTAGCGGGAGTCTATACAATGAGCAGTTCTTC.